Sequencing of this TCR beta chain was carried out in a study of cytomegalovirus exposure and HLA in healthy donors. Study findings and constraints: Cytomegalovirus-associated status was assigned to approximately 160 TCR beta chains.

Worth noting for this clone: Its antigen is still unknown.

Clones were sequenced by immunoSEQ multiplex PCR, and TCRdb holds only the in-frame ones, with some missing. The data hold approximately 97,000 clones, with roughly 94% observed a single time. The V gene's germline CDR1 is SGHNT and CDR2 YYREEE (reference sequence). The CDR3 has 15 residues. The germline V and J ends were trimmed by 5 bases and 2 bases, with 15 bases remaining between them. Sequenced input: PBMCs. This receptor was taken from a young woman in good health and CMV-seronegative. This rearrangement joins TRBV5-4 to TRBJ2-3, with a tentative D call TRBD1 (6 bases). This CDR3 is CASRTQGVITDTQYF. The CDR3 bases are TGTGCCAGCAGGACACAGGGAGTTATCACAGATACGCAGTATTTT.